The 32 T cell receptor beta chains below come from one sample, sequenced in a study of T cells after yellow fever vaccination (dated by TCRdb to the late 2010s). Library preparation employed 5' RACE. Sequencing instrument: Illumina HiSeq 2500. TCRdb ran its own pipeline on the public reads, namely fastp trimming at Q25 and MiXCR clone calling, and kept in-frame beta chains. Every CDR3 protein is listed once, alongside the most common genes and DNA of its rows. Counted in this sample were 300,000 to 450,000 distinct CDR3 sequences; 7% to 9% of them appeared once. The leading ten clones occupy roughly 18% of the sample. The treatment or condition label on this specimen signifies: live attenuated yellow fever vaccine strain. The material sequenced was PBMCs, taken roughly seven weeks after the first yellow fever vaccination. These receptors were collected from a young man who received the YFV17D yellow fever vaccine.

V is TRBV3-1 and J is TRBJ2-3; D might be TRBD2 (5 bases). Germline values: CDR1 LGHDT, CDR2 YNNKEL (reference sequence). The CDR3 consists of 12 residues. V was shortened by 7 bases and J by 11 bases, with 16 bases between the two germline ends. CDR3 in DNA: TGTGCCAGCATGAGAACCTCGGGGAGGCAGTATTTT. This sequence encodes CASMRTSGRQYF.

Many counts were recorded for this clonotype. This rearrangement joins TRBV7-8 to TRBJ2-5; the D call may be TRBD1 or TRBD2 (6 bases each). Trimming cost V 5 bases and J 2 bases, with 12 bases left between them. Germline V CDR1 and CDR2: SGHVS, FQNEAQ. The CDR3 has 14 residues. The CDR3 region has the DNA TGTGCCAGCAGCCTTCAGGGGACTCAAGAGACCCAGTACTTC. Translation gives CASSLQGTQETQYF.

The chain couples TRBV3-1 to TRBJ1-1, with D tentatively TRBD1 (5 bases). The V end was cut by 1 base, the J end by 4 bases, with 10 bases between. This CDR3 has 14 residues. Germline lookup yields CDR1 LGHDT and CDR2 YNNKEL (reference sequence). The CDR3 protein is CASSQAEGVTEAFF. Here the CDR3 DNA reads TGTGCCAGCAGCCAAGCGGAAGGGGTCACTGAAGCTTTCTTT.

V is TRBV7-3 and J is TRBJ2-1, with TRBD2 matching over 8 bases. Unmatched junction bases numbered 6, after V lost 1 base and J lost 7 bases. Looked up from germline, CDR1 is SGHTA and CDR2 is FQGTGA. The CDR3 is made up of 15 amino acids. The CDR3 is CASSLIKAGVNEQFF. The DNA for the CDR3 is TGTGCCAGCAGCTTAATTAAAGCGGGGGTAAATGAGCAGTTCTTC.

This clonotype was counted a few times. The genes are TRBV20-1 and TRBJ2-2, with D maybe TRBD2 (6 bases). The CDR3 runs to 14 residues. The germline V gene encodes CDR1 DFQATT and CDR2 SNEGSKA (reference sequence). V was trimmed by 5 bases and J by 4 bases, leaving 14 bases between them. CDR3 DNA: TGCAGTGCTTCCCGACTAGGCGGCACCGGGGAGCTGTTTTTT. This codes for CSASRLGGTGELFF.

This clonotype came up many times. The junction differs from germline at one of its ends, possibly a read error. V usage is TRBV7-2 and J usage is TRBJ1-1; D unresolved. Germline V gives CDR1 SGHTA, CDR2 FQGNSA. CDR3 length: 13 residues. The CDR3 sequence is CASSPSLNTEAFF. CDR3 bases: TGCGCCAGCAGCCCCTCACTGAACACTGAAGCTTTCTTT.

The V and J genes are TRBV14 and TRBJ1-4; D possibly corresponds to TRBD1 (5 bases). V lost 3 bases, J lost 7 bases, and 15 bases lay in between. Germline loops: CDR1 SGHDN, CDR2 FVKESK. This CDR3 spans 15 amino acids. CDR3 DNA: TGTGCCAGCAGCCAGCGCGGGGGTTACGGTGAAAAACTGTTTTTT. This codes for CASSQRGGYGEKLFF.

This clonotype was picked up many times. The chain recombines TRBV6-5 with TRBJ1-5; weak D call: TRBD1 (5 bases). The V end lost 6 bases, the J end lost 1 base, and 10 bases lay between the germline ends. Per germline, CDR1 MNHEY and CDR2 SVGAGI. CDR3 length equals 14 residues. For the CDR3, the DNA is TGTGCCAGCAGAGGCCGGGACAGCAATCAGCCCCAGCATTTT. It encodes CASRGRDSNQPQHF.

The chain employs TRBV20-1 and TRBJ2-7, with a tentative D call TRBD1 (5 bases). Trimming removed 6 bases from V and 2 bases from J, with 20 bases in between. Germline CDR1 is DFQATT and CDR2 is SNEGSKA (reference sequence). The CDR3 has 15 amino acids. CDR3 coding DNA: TGCAGTGCCACCATCCCCGGACACCGCCCCTACGAGCAGTACTTC. Amino acids: CSATIPGHRPYEQYF.

V gene TRBV5-1 combines with J gene TRBJ1-4; D not certain. V dropped 4 bases and J dropped 4 bases, with 8 bases sitting between them. This CDR3 has 13 residues. Germline V lookup: CDR1 SGHRS, CDR2 YFSETQ. CDR3 in amino acids: CASSTTVNEKLFF. For the CDR3, the DNA is TGCGCCAGCAGCACAACAGTTAATGAAAAACTGTTTTTT.

This chain joins TRBV9 and TRBJ2-1; possibly TRBD1 or TRBD2 for D (5 bases each). V lost 3 bases to trimming and J lost 8 bases, with 18 bases between them. Per the germline V gene, CDR1 is SGDLS and CDR2 is YYNGEE. CDR3 length equals 15 residues. The CDR3 DNA follows: TGTGCCAGCAGCGGACCCGGGACGGTTGCCCATGAGCAGTTCTTC. Encoded protein: CASSGPGTVAHEQFF.

This clonotype was seen a few times. V usage is TRBV19 and J usage is TRBJ1-2, with 7 positions matching TRBD1. The V gene's germline CDR1 is LNHDA and CDR2 SQIVND (reference sequence). The CDR3 extends over 12 amino acids. V lost 5 bases and J lost 7; bases outside the gene matches: 4. CDR3 in amino acids: CASSSRQGGYTF. CDR3 nucleotide sequence: TGTGCCAGTAGTTCGAGACAGGGTGGCTACACCTTC. The entire variable domain, with the rest obtained from reference TRBV19 and TRBJ1-2, is as follows: DGGITQSPKYLFRKEGQNVTLSCEQNLNHDAMYWYRQDPGQGLRLIYYSQIVNDFQKGDIAEGYSVSREKKESFPLTVTSAQKNPTAFYLCASSSRQGGYTFGSGTRLTVV.

Here the CDR3 reads CASSQGGTGRYEQYF. Written as DNA, the CDR3 is TGTGCCAGCAGTCAAGGCGGGACAGGGCGCTACGAGCAGTACTTC. V and J are TRBV5-5 and TRBJ2-7; 9 positions agree with TRBD1. Unmatched junction bases numbered 9, after V lost 5 bases and J lost 3 bases. Germline assignment: CDR1 SGHKS and CDR2 YYEKEE (reference sequence). This CDR3 spans 15 amino acids. Together with reference TRBV5-5 and TRBJ2-7, the CDR3 gives the full variable domain: DAGVTQSPTHLIKTRGQQVTLRCSPISGHKSVSWYQQVLGQGPQFIFQYYEKEERGRGNFPDRFSARQFPNYSSELNVNALLLGDSALYLCASSQGGTGRYEQYFGPGTRLTVT.

This clonotype was seen ten or more times. This rearrangement joins TRBV5-1 to TRBJ2-7; 7 bases are shared with TRBD1. Germline-derived CDR1 and CDR2 are SGHRS and YFSETQ. This CDR3 has 13 residues. The junction had 6 bases not matched to a gene; V was cut back by 4 bases and J by 5 bases. This CDR3 reads CASSEQGYNEQYF. The CDR3 nucleotides are TGCGCCAGCAGCGAACAGGGGTACAACGAGCAGTACTTC.

The chain combines TRBV6-2 or TRBV6-3 with TRBJ2-7, with 9 bases aligning to TRBD1. V gave up 6 bases and J gave up 4 bases; unmatched junction bases: 7. The CDR3 consists of 14 residues. Germline-derived CDR1 and CDR2 are MNHEY and SVGEGT. The CDR3 loop is CASSLPGQGYEQYF. CDR3 coding DNA: TGTGCCAGCAGCCTTCCGGGACAGGGATACGAGCAGTACTTC.

CDR3 nucleotides: TGCAGTGCTAGCCCCGGAGGGCACACAGATACGCAGTATTTT. Amino acids: CSASPGGHTDTQYF. The chain joins TRBV20-1 to TRBJ2-3; the D gene is possibly TRBD2 (6 bases). The length of the CDR3 is 14 residues. Germline V gene lookup returns CDR1 DFQATT and CDR2 SNEGSKA (reference sequence). Trimming pared 3 bases from V and 2 bases from J, leaving 12 bases between.

This clonotype turned up a few times. CDR3 sequence reads: CASRVGQGAREQYF. CDR3 sequence (DNA): TGCGCCAGCAGAGTCGGACAGGGGGCGCGGGAGCAGTACTTC. This chain uses TRBV5-1 with TRBJ2-7, with 11 bases lining up with TRBD1. The length of the CDR3 is 14 residues. Trimming at V came to 5 bases and at J to 7 bases, leaving 8 bases not matched to a gene. The V gene's germline CDR1 is SGHRS and CDR2 YFSETQ.

The table lists this clonotype with many counts. The rearrangement uses TRBV28 and TRBJ1-3; 8 bases fit TRBD1. The CDR3 sequence is 18 residues long. After removal of 5 bases from V and 4 bases from J, the junction contained 16 bases not matched to a gene. The V gene's germline CDR1 is MDHEN and CDR2 SYDVKM. The CDR3 reads CASSPSGQGANIGNTIYF. CDR3 DNA: TGTGCCAGCAGTCCGTCGGGGCAGGGGGCGAATATCGGAAACACCATATATTTT.

This clonotype was found a few times. The J gene is TRBJ2-1, the V gene TRBV20-1; 14 bases map to TRBD2. Trimming cost V 1 base and J 0 bases; bases outside gene matches: 8. There are 19 residues in the CDR3. Germline V gene sequence: CDR1 DFQATT, CDR2 SNEGSKA (reference sequence). The CDR3 loop reads CSARVGRTSGGTSYNEQFF. In nucleotides, the CDR3 is TGCAGTGCTAGAGTTGGTCGGACTAGCGGGGGGACCTCCTACAATGAGCAGTTCTTC.

This chain links TRBV20-1 with TRBJ1-2, with a tentative D call TRBD1 (6 bases). V was shortened by 4 bases and J by 8 bases, with 17 bases between the two germline ends. The CDR3 totals 13 residues. Germline values: CDR1 DFQATT, CDR2 SNEGSKA (reference sequence). CDR3 nucleotide sequence: TGCAGTGCTACTGGGGGGGGCGCGGAAGGCTACACCTTC. Amino acids: CSATGGGAEGYTF.

This clonotype has just a few counts. The genes are TRBV6-2 or TRBV6-3 and TRBJ2-1; D is perhaps TRBD2 (7 bases). CDR1 is MNHEY and CDR2 is SVGEGT in the germline V gene. CDR3 length: 18 amino acids. The V end was cut by 1 base, the J end by 4 bases, with 20 bases between. CDR3 nucleotides: TGTGCCAGCAGTTACTGGGGGCCCCGGGACTACCAATACAATGAGCAGTTCTTC. Translating gives CASSYWGPRDYQYNEQFF.

V usage is TRBV5-6 and J usage is TRBJ2-7; TRBD1 aligns across 10 bases. This CDR3 has 14 residues. Germline values: CDR1 SGHDT, CDR2 YYEEEE. Germline trimming cut 2 bases from V and 7 bases from J; bases unmatched to any gene: 6. The CDR3, as DNA: TGTGCCAGCAGCTTACCCGGGACAGGGGTTGAGCAGTACTTC. This sequence encodes CASSLPGTGVEQYF. Together with reference TRBV5-6 and TRBJ2-7, the CDR3 gives the full variable domain: DAGVTQSPTHLIKTRGQQVTLRCSPKSGHDTVSWYQQALGQGPQFIFQYYEEEERQRGNFPDRFSGHQFPNYSSELNVNALLLGDSALYLCASSLPGTGVEQYFGPGTRLTVT.

The V and J genes are TRBV7-9 and TRBJ2-6, with TRBD1 as a possible D gene (6 bases). The V gene's germline CDR1 is SEHNR and CDR2 FQNEAQ (reference sequence). Trimming took off 2 bases at V and 0 bases at J, with 8 bases between the two ends. CDR3 length equals 16 residues. DNA of the CDR3: TGTGCCAGCAGCTTACAGGGGAGCTCTGGGGCCAACGTCCTGACTTTC. It is translated as CASSLQGSSGANVLTF.

A few counts support this clonotype. V gene TRBV7-3 combines with J gene TRBJ2-5, with 10 nucleotides matching TRBD2. The ends lost 5 bases at V and 3 bases at J; junction bases unmatched: 3. Germline lookup yields CDR1 SGHTA and CDR2 FQGTGA. This CDR3 region has 14 residues. CDR3: CASSRSGGKETQYF. The CDR3 DNA reads TGTGCCAGCAGCCGTAGCGGGGGGAAAGAGACCCAGTACTTC.

This clonotype was seen a few times. The rearrangement uses TRBV2 and TRBJ2-5; D is uncertain. CDR1 and CDR2 from the germline V gene are SNHLY and FYNNEI. Deletions cut 7 bases from V and 3 bases from J, with 12 bases between. This CDR3 has 13 residues. This CDR3 reads CASNTQIKETQYF. The CDR3 region has the DNA TGTGCCAGCAATACTCAAATCAAAGAGACCCAGTACTTC.

This chain joins TRBV18 and TRBJ2-3; D unresolved. In germline, CDR1 is KGHSH, CDR2 LQKENI. Trimming shortened V by 6 bases and J by 6 bases, and 10 bases separated the two germline ends. The CDR3 loop spans 12 amino acids. The CDR3 DNA is TGTGCCAGCTCGCCCTCCCCCGATACGCAGTATTTT. Amino acid sequence: CASSPSPDTQYF.

This clonotype was observed a few times. J is TRBJ1-3 and V is TRBV10-3; perhaps TRBD1 as D (5 bases). Germline V gene sequence: CDR1 ENHRY, CDR2 SYGVKD. The CDR3 runs 15 residues. V gave up 6 bases and J gave up 9 bases, with 21 bases separating them. CDR3: CAISPSPGHGGTIYF. The DNA for the CDR3 is TGTGCCATCAGCCCCTCCCCAGGGCACGGGGGCACCATATATTTT.

This chain uses TRBV5-6 with TRBJ2-7; TRBD2 might be the D (6 bases). Trimming took off 0 bases at V and 3 bases at J, with 19 bases between the two ends. Germline V gene lookup returns CDR1 SGHDT and CDR2 YYEEEE. CDR3 length equals 17 residues. The CDR3 loop is CASSLEAGGISIYEQYF. CDR3 nucleotide sequence: TGTGCCAGCAGCTTGGAAGCCGGGGGAATTAGCATCTACGAGCAGTACTTC.

V usage is TRBV6-1 and J usage is TRBJ1-1, with D hard to call. This CDR3 is built from 14 residues. V was cut by 6 bases and J by 5 bases, with 16 bases left in between. Germline V gives CDR1 MNHNS, CDR2 SASEGT. The CDR3 bases are TGTGCCAGCAGCCCACAAGGTGGTCGGACTGAAGCTTTCTTT. It encodes CASSPQGGRTEAFF.

This rearrangement joins TRBV20-1 to TRBJ2-5, with D unclear. V lost 6 bases to trimming and J lost 1 base, with 18 bases between them. CDR3 size: 15 residues. Looked up from germline, CDR1 is DFQATT and CDR2 is SNEGSKA (reference sequence). CDR3 residues: CSANTGRSRQETQYF. CDR3 in DNA: TGCAGTGCCAACACTGGGCGGAGCCGCCAAGAGACCCAGTACTTC.

Many counts were recorded for this clonotype. The chain couples TRBV12-3 or TRBV12-4 to TRBJ1-5; D gene uncertain. Trimming pared 6 bases from V and 9 bases from J, leaving 15 bases between. The CDR3 is made up of 13 amino acids. The CDR3 region has the DNA TGTGCCAGCAGCCGTACTACTAAGTCGCCCCAGCATTTT. Its translation is CASSRTTKSPQHF.

The V gene is TRBV20-1, the J gene TRBJ2-7, with D perhaps assigned TRBD1 or TRBD2 (7 bases each). In germline, CDR1 is DFQATT, CDR2 SNEGSKA (reference sequence). V lost 6 bases to trimming and J lost 3 bases, with 9 bases between them. The CDR3 length is 11 residues. CDR3 coding DNA: TGCAGTGCCAGGGGGGGCTACGAGCAGTACGTC. Its translation: CSARGGYEQYV.